The source of this T cell receptor (beta chain) is a study of T cell responses to AZD1222 COVID-19 vaccine. The study's findings and limits: White British ancestry dominated among donors, who included more females, and clonal diversity was possibly underestimated. Epitopes outside B.1.351 and B.1.1.7 mutated regions reportedly drew nearly half of spike TCRs.

Produced via immunoSEQ multiplex PCR; TCRdb's table is partial and in-frame only. The table has under 200,000 clones, approximately 90% seen once; the top ten hold about 3.6%. As regards this clone: Its cognate antigen is unknown.

CDR3 length: 16 amino acids. Per the germline V gene, CDR1 is MDHEN and CDR2 is SYDVKM. V was shortened by 4 bases and J by 5 bases, with 20 bases between the two germline ends. This TCR was recovered from an adult who received the MenACWY meningococcal vaccine as a control. The V gene is TRBV28, the J gene TRBJ1-2; tentative D call: TRBD1 (6 bases). The sample was peripheral blood, taken 28 days after the second dose of the MenACWY control vaccine. CDR3 residues: CASSSPAKQGGYGYTF. The CDR3 DNA reads as TGTGCCAGCAGTTCCCCCGCCAAACAGGGAGGGTATGGCTACACCTTC.